This section outlines one TCR beta chain sequence together with its context. This sample is part of a study of CD8+ T cells in alopecia areata. Treatment in this sample: oral pan-JAK inhibitor, 5-10 mg twice daily. Extracted RNA was reverse transcribed into cDNA, the sequencing template. Generated by immunoSEQ multiplex PCR, the TCRdb table keeps only in-frame clones and is missing some. The sample records 95,000 to 100,000 clones, roughly three fifths being singletons. This specimen was CD8+ T cells sorted from blood, taken at week 4, from a patient treated with tofacitinib. This sequence originates from a human donor with alopecia areata.

The CDR3 coding sequence is TGTGCCTGCGACAGGGGTGGACAGCCCCAGCATTTT. Translating it yields CACDRGGQPQHF. The chain carries TRBV30 and TRBJ1-5; 8 nucleotides align to TRBD1. V lost 6 bases to trimming and J lost 7 bases; unmatched junction nucleotides: 5. CDR1 GTSNPN and CDR2 SVGIG come from the germline V gene (reference sequence). This CDR3 has 12 amino acids.